These 8 T cell receptor beta chains share one sample of origin, sequenced in a study of identical twins. TCRdb re-called the 5' RACE reads through MiXCR, storing one row per CDR3 protein. The sample carries around 1.7 million distinct CDR3 sequences, around 33% recorded once. Sample: cord blood. The receptors stem from a newborn girl in good health.

The genes are TRBV6-6 and TRBJ1-2, with a possible D match to TRBD1 (5 bases). CDR1 and CDR2 (germline): MNHNY, SVGAGI (reference sequence). V gave up 7 bases and J gave up 5 bases, with 14 bases separating them. The CDR3 spans 13 residues. CDR3 nucleotide sequence: TGTGCCAGCACCTTTACGGGGGGGTATGGCTACACCTTC. Residues: CASTFTGGYGYTF.

This clonotype was seen only a few times. The chain recombines TRBV6-5 with TRBJ2-7; 9 bases fit TRBD1. Germline V gene data show CDR1 as MNHEY and CDR2 as SVGAGI. J lost 5 bases, V lost 5 bases, and 13 bases had no gene match. CDR3 length: 16 amino acids. The DNA for the CDR3 is TGTGCCAGCAGTCGACGGCCGGGACAGGGTCAAAACGAGCAGTACTTC. Its translation is CASSRRPGQGQNEQYF.

This clonotype came up a few times. This chain joins TRBV13 and TRBJ2-3; D is ambiguous. This CDR3 comprises 15 residues. Trimming took off 3 bases at V and 0 bases at J, with 10 bases between the two ends. Germline V lookup: CDR1 PRHDT, CDR2 FYEKMQ (reference sequence). CDR3 in DNA: TGTGCCAGCAGCTTTAGGGCCTCTAGCACAGATACGCAGTATTTT. It is translated as CASSFRASSTDTQYF.

In regard to this clonotype: One end of the junction is discordant with germline, which a read error may explain. The CDR3 sequence is CAGSFRDYNEQFF. For the CDR3, the DNA is TGTGCCGGCAGTTTCAGGGACTACAATGAGCAGTTCTTC. V gene TRBV12-3 or TRBV12-4 combines with J gene TRBJ2-1; D might be TRBD1 (5 bases). The CDR3 loop spans 13 amino acids.

This chain links TRBV28 with TRBJ2-5, with D perhaps TRBD1 or TRBD2 (5 bases each). The J call is uncertain, as TRBJ2-7 better fits the DNA end. CDR1 and CDR2 (germline): MDHEN, SYDVKM. The CDR3 has 12 residues. The CDR3, as DNA: TGTGCCAGCAACTTGGGGGCCTACGAGCAGTACTTC. Its translation: CASNLGAYEQYF.

This clonotype was detected only a few times. The chain recombines TRBV2 with TRBJ1-6; D gene ambiguous. The CDR3 has 12 amino acids. Germline V gene sequence: CDR1 SNHLY, CDR2 FYNNEI. V lost 5 bases and J lost 13, with 12 bases in between. CDR3 DNA: TGTGCCAGCAGTCCGACCTTAATTCCCCTCCACTTT. This encodes CASSPTLIPLHF.

The sample holds a few counts of this clonotype. The V gene is TRBV24-1, the J gene TRBJ2-1; 8 bases fit TRBD2. Germline CDR1 reads KGHDR; CDR2 reads SFDVKD. V gave up 5 bases and J gave up 4 bases; unmatched junction bases: 3. The CDR3 length is 14 residues. CDR3 DNA: TGTGCCACCAGTGTTAGCGGGAAATACAATGAGCAGTTCTTC. The encoded protein is CATSVSGKYNEQFF.

This clonotype was recorded only once. The V and J genes are TRBV6-6 and TRBJ2-1; D is possibly TRBD2 (5 bases). The J call could be wrong; TRBJ2-7 is a better fit for the DNA end. The CDR3 has 13 residues. Germline V gives CDR1 MNHNY, CDR2 SVGAGI (reference sequence). The chain's CDR3 is CASSYSGLREQYF. The CDR3 bases are TGTGCCAGCAGTTATTCGGGGTTACGAGAGCAGTACTTC.